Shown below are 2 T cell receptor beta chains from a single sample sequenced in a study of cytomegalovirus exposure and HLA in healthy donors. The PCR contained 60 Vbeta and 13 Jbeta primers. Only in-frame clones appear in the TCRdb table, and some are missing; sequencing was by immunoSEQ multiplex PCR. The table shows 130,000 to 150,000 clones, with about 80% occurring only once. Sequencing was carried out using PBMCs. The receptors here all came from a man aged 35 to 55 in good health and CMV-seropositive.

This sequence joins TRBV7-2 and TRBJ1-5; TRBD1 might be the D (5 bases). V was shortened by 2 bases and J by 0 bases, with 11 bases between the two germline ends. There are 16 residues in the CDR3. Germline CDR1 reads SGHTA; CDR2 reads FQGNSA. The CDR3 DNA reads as TGTGCCAGCAGCTTAATGGGGCCGGATAGCAATCAGCCCCAGCATTTT. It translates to CASSLMGPDSNQPQHF.

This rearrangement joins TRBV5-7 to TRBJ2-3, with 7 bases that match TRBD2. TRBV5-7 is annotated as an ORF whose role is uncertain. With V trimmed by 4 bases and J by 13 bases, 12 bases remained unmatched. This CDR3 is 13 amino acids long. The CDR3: CASSQREAGPKYF. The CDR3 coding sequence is TGTGCCAGCAGCCAACGAGAAGCGGGGCCTAAGTATTTT.